This T cell receptor beta chain was identified in a study of T cell responses to AZD1222 COVID-19 vaccine. General study findings and limits: As reported, nearly half of all spike-specific TCRs target variant regions that are unmutated. Donors in the cohort were predominantly white British and more often female, and clonal diversity was possibly underestimated.

Data came from immunoSEQ multiplex PCR; TCRdb stores just in-frame clones and leaves some out. The sample contains over 120,000 clones, 85% to 95% of which appear only once. The germline V gene encodes CDR1 SGHTA and CDR2 FQGTGA. The CDR3 consists of 13 residues. V shed 4 bases and J shed 5 bases, with 10 bases lying between them. This clone was picked up one time. Its antigen remains unidentified. The sequenced sample was peripheral blood, obtained after recovery from COVID-19. The chain has TRBV7-3 and TRBJ2-3; no clear D. The source of this sequence is an adult who had recovered from COVID-19. CDR3 sequence reads: CASSSGVQDTQYF. The CDR3 DNA reads as TGTGCCAGCAGCTCGGGTGTACAAGATACGCAGTATTTT.